This TCR beta chain was sequenced for a study of T cells in Graves' hyperthyroidism and ophthalmopathy. Study conclusions and caveats: Most thyroid clonotypes with frequency above 0.001 were detected in blood.

The investigators amplified TCR beta CDR3 regions from RNA transcripts. The HTBI set primed first-round TCR CDR3 RT-PCR. A single record per CDR3 protein comes from TCRdb applying MiXCR to the multiplex PCR reads. Of 530,000 or so distinct CDR3 sequences in the sample, approximately 25% were seen once. This clonotype has a count of ten or more. Its antigen is currently unknown. CDR1 and CDR2 from the germline V gene are MNHEY and SVGEGT. There are 12 residues in the CDR3. With 5 bases removed from V and 4 bases from J, the gap between germline ends came to 8 bases. Criteria for exclusion of patients were uncontrolled infection, other autoimmune disease, pregnancy or lactation. Orbital computed tomography and thyroid ultrasound, together with serum TRAb and thyroxine and clinical symptoms, were used for diagnoses.

The receptor comes from a woman aged 30 to 39 with Graves' ophthalmopathy. The chain has TRBV6-2 or TRBV6-3 and TRBJ2-5; no reliable D call. The sample was blood. CDR3 loop: CASSGRRETQYF. The DNA of the CDR3 is TGTGCCAGCAGTGGTAGACGAGAGACCCAGTACTTC.